This T cell receptor beta chain comes out of a study of cytomegalovirus exposure and HLA in healthy donors. Study-wide background: An analysis done earlier identified more than 90 million unique TCR beta sequences from 190 million or so T cells. The study's findings and limits: A few CMV-associated chains were confirmed in vitro to be specific for CMV antigens.

Everyone who donated was a healthy bone marrow donor. This clone was detected only a few times. The antigen is undetermined. Amplification used 60 Vbeta primers and 13 Jbeta primers. The protocol was immunoSEQ multiplex PCR, while the TCRdb copy is restricted to in-frame clones and leaves out a portion. The table lists fewer than 150,000 clones, 60% to 80% of them singletons. Germline CDR1 reads SEHNR; CDR2 reads FQNEAQ (reference sequence). The CDR3 extends over 14 amino acids. Trimming stripped 1 base from V and 10 bases from J, with 16 bases between. Sequenced sample: PBMCs. This chain uses TRBV7-9 with TRBJ1-1; D not certain. The source of this sequence is a man in his forties or fifties in good health and CMV-seropositive. The chain's CDR3 is CASSLDQYGEVAFF. DNA for the CDR3: TGTGCCAGCAGCTTAGACCAGTACGGAGAGGTAGCTTTCTTT.